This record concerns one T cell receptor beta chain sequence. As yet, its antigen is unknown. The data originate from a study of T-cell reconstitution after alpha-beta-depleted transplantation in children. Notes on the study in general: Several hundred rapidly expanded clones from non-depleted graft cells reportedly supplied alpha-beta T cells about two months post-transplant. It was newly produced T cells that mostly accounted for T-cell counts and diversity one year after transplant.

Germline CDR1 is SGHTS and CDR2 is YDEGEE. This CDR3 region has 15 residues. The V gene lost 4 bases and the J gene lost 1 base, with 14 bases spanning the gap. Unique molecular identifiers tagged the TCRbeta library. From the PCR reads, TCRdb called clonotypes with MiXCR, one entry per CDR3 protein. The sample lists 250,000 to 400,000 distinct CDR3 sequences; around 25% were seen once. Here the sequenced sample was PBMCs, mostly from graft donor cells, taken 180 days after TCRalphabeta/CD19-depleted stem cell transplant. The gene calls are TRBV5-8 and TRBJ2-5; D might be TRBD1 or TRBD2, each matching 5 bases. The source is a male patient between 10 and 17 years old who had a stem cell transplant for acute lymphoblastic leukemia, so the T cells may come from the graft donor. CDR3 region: CASSPAWGIQETQYF. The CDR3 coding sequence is TGTGCCAGCAGCCCGGCGTGGGGGATCCAAGAGACCCAGTACTTC.